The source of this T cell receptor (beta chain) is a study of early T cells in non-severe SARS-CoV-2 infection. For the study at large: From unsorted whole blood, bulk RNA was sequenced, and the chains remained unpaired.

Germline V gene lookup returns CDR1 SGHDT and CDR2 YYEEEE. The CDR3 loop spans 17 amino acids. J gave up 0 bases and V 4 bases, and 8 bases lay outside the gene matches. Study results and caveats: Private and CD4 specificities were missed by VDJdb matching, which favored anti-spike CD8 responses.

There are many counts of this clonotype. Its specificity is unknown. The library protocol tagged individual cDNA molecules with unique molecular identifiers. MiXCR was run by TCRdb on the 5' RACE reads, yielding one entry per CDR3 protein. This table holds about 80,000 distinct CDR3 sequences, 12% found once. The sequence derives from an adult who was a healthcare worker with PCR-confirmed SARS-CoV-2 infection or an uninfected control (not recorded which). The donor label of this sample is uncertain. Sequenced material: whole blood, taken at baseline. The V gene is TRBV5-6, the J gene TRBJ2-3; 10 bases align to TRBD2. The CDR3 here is CASSDRTSGTSTDTQYF. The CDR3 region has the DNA TGTGCCAGCAGCGACAGGACTAGCGGAACTAGCACAGATACGCAGTATTTT.